Listed below are T cell receptor beta chains from one sample, sequenced in a study of T-cell reconstitution after alpha-beta-depleted transplantation in children. One entry per CDR3 protein, called by TCRdb with MiXCR from the PCR reads. This table has hundreds of thousands of distinct CDR3 sequences, about 16% appearing once. Here the sequenced sample was PBMCs, mostly from graft donor cells, taken 360 days after TCRalphabeta/CD19-depleted stem cell transplant. The source is a male patient under 18 who had a stem cell transplant for acute lymphoblastic leukemia, so the T cells may come from the graft donor. The CDR3 runs from the conserved cysteine through the conserved F or W. D genes are given only for firm matches. Some rows mark clone size as missing; the rest say once, few, many or name a class of expanded clone.

D: NA
V: TRBV19
length: 13
size: NA
CDR3: CASSNGGDYEQYF

D: NA
V: TRBV12-3/TRBV12-4
length: 17
size: few
CDR3: CASSASTTGPNTGELFF

D: NA
V: TRBV2
length: 13
size: NA
CDR3: CASSLDRRLEQYF

D: TRBD2
V: TRBV12-3/TRBV12-4
length: 14
size: few
CDR3: CASTLRGSLYEQYF

D: NA
V: TRBV9
length: 15
size: few
CDR3: CASSVVGVPWDEQFF

D: NA
V: TRBV9
length: 13
size: many
CDR3: CASSVEEDLEQFF

D: NA
V: TRBV5-4
length: 13
size: few
CDR3: CASSDPIRGELFF

D: TRBD1
V: TRBV27
length: 15
size: few
CDR3: CASSRTGLRGTEAFF

D: NA
V: TRBV7-9
length: 14
size: many
CDR3: CASSQTTGNTEAFF

D: TRBD2
V: TRBV29-1
length: 14
size: NA
CDR3: CSVGAGGSTDTQYF

D: TRBD1
V: TRBV20-1
length: 14
size: NA
CDR3: CSARRTGYNQPQHF

D: NA
V: TRBV11-2
length: 12
size: few
CDR3: CASSFGTNEQFF

D: NA
V: TRBV6-6
length: 12
size: NA
CDR3: CASSYGRDGYTF

D: NA
V: TRBV7-9
length: 15
size: few
CDR3: CASRQGYTGANVLTF

D: NA
V: TRBV5-1
length: 13
size: few
CDR3: CATSMGENYGYTF

D: TRBD1
V: TRBV15
length: 15
size: few
CDR3: CATSTFGTGGSPLHF

D: NA
V: TRBV4-2
length: 13
size: many
CDR3: CASSDFSYNEQFF

D: NA
V: TRBV10-3
length: 12
size: NA
CDR3: CAIGGATDTQYF

D: NA
V: TRBV20-1
length: 11
size: few
CDR3: CSASWLNEQFF

D: TRBD2
V: TRBV29-1
length: 16
size: many
CDR3: CSVGGPGLARAGELFF

D: NA
V: TRBV7-2
length: 16
size: NA
CDR3: CASSPHQRGTYNEQYF

D: NA
V: TRBV29-1
length: 16
size: few
CDR3: CSVDGTVGQSSYEQYF

D: TRBD1
V: TRBV12-5
length: 14
size: few
CDR3: CASGLDRGIGEQFF

D: TRBD2
V: TRBV7-3
length: 14
size: NA
CDR3: CASSSLSGTSTQYF

D: TRBD1
V: TRBV29-1
length: 14
size: few
CDR3: CSDPGQGLSNEQFF

D: NA
V: TRBV7-9
length: 14
size: NA
CDR3: CASSFWTVNTEAFF

D: NA
V: TRBV25-1
length: 15
size: few
CDR3: CASRDSARVVTEAFF

D: TRBD2
V: TRBV7-6
length: 18
size: NA
CDR3: CASSAFQLAGGTADTQYF

D: NA
V: TRBV14
length: 14
size: many
CDR3: CASSQDGLANEQFF

D: TRBD1
V: TRBV10-3
length: 18
size: NA
CDR3: CAISESTTSGTGFYGYTF

D: NA
V: TRBV27
length: 14
size: few
CDR3: CASIEQQANYGYTF

D: NA
V: TRBV6-1
length: 12
size: NA
CDR3: CASSDLYTEAFF

D: NA
V: TRBV30
length: 15
size: few
CDR3: CGGGRGLTGANVLTF

D: TRBD2
V: TRBV10-3
length: 18
size: few
CDR3: CAIRTGTSGRGGRNEQFF

D: NA
V: TRBV7-4
length: 17
size: NA
CDR3: CASGVPLTLPFTYEQYF

D: NA
V: TRBV5-1
length: 16
size: NA
CDR3: CASSSRTGMFSYEQYF

D: TRBD2
V: TRBV20-1
length: 16
size: NA
CDR3: CSARTSGRKDTGELFF

D: NA
V: TRBV7-9
length: 15
size: many
CDR3: CASSLGAAGPDTQYF

D: TRBD1
V: TRBV7-8
length: 15
size: many
CDR3: CASSFDRARGGEQYF

D: NA
V: TRBV5-1
length: 14
size: many
CDR3: CASSLWDADTEAFF

D: TRBD2
V: TRBV5-1
length: 13
size: NA
CDR3: CASVAGGGYEQYF

D: TRBD2
V: TRBV7-8
length: 17
size: many
CDR3: CASSTKISGRPGDTQYF

D: NA
V: TRBV20-1
length: 14
size: NA
CDR3: CSARTSSPTGELFF

D: NA
V: TRBV2
length: 15
size: few
CDR3: CASKREFSGYNEQFF

D: NA
V: TRBV4-1
length: 18
size: NA
CDR3: CASRPGQAGPLAKNIQYF

D: NA
V: TRBV29-1
length: 13
size: few
CDR3: CSVDREQSDVYTF